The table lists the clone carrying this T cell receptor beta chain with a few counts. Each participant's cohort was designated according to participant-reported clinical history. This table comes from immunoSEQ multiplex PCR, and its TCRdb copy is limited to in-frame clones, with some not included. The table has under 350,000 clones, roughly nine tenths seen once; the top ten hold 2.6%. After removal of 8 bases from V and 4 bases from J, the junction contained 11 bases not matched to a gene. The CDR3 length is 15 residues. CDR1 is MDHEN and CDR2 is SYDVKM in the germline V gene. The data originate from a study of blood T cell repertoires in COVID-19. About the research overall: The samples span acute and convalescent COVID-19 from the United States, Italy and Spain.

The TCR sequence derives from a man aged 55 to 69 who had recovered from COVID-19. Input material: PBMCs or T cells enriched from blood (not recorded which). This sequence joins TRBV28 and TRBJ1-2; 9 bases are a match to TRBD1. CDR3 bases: TGTGCCAGCGATGGGACAGGGAAGAGTGGCTATGGCTACACCTTC. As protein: CASDGTGKSGYGYTF.